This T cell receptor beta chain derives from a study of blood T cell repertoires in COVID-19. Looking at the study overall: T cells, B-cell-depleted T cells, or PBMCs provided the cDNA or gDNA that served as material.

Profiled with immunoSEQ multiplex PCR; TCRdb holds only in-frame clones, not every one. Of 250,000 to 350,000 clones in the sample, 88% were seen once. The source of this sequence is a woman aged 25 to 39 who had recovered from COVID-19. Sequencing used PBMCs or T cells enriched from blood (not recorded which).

This chain's CDR3 is CASRERQGRTEAFF. CDR3 nucleotide sequence: TGTGCCAGCAGAGAAAGACAGGGGAGGACTGAAGCTTTCTTT. The chain links TRBV2 to TRBJ1-1; 8 bases agree with TRBD1. There are 14 residues in the CDR3. V lost 6 bases to trimming and J lost 5 bases; unmatched junction nucleotides: 8. From germline, CDR1 is SNHLY and CDR2 FYNNEI.